Sequencing of this T cell receptor beta chain was carried out in a study of immune evolution from preneoplasia to lung adenocarcinoma. From germline, CDR1 is SNHLY and CDR2 FYNNEI. The CDR3 spans 13 residues. Trimming removed 6 bases at V and 3 bases at J, with 9 bases between. This clone has just a few counts. Sequencing was performed with immunoSEQ multiplex PCR; in TCRdb, only in-frame clones are kept and a portion is missing. The table has about 27,000 clones, around 74% seen once; the top ten hold 4.5% to 7%. The chain couples TRBV2 to TRBJ2-1; D may be TRBD1 (6 bases). The TCR was taken from a person aged 60 to 70 with invasive lung adenocarcinoma. Some clones in this sample may be carry-over from other donors' samples. The specimen was FFPE invasive lung adenocarcinoma tissue. CDR3 in amino acids: CASSQDSYNEQFF. CDR3 bases: TGTGCCAGCAGCCAGGACAGCTACAATGAGCAGTTCTTC.